The 18 T cell receptor beta chains below come from one sample, sequenced in a study of identical twins. TCRdb redid the calling of the 5' RACE reads with MiXCR, one entry per CDR3 protein. In the table there are approximately 140,000 distinct CDR3 sequences, roughly 3.5% of which are singletons. The sequencing sample was made of memory T cells sorted from blood. The receptors were sampled from a man between 18 and 29 years old in good health.

Many counts were recorded for this clonotype. The junction departs from germline at one end; a sequencing error may be responsible. This sequence joins TRBV4-2 and TRBJ2-1; D possibly matches TRBD1 or TRBD2 (5 bases each). CDR1 and CDR2 from the germline V gene are LGHNA and YNFKEQ. This CDR3 is built from 15 residues. The CDR3 protein is CASSQEGPGYGEQFF. DNA of the CDR3: TGTGCCAGCAGTCAAGAGGGGCCCGGGTATGGTGAGCAGTTCTTC.

In this sample, this clonotype turned up many times. The J gene is TRBJ2-3, the V gene TRBV24-1, with 13 bases aligning to TRBD2. The CDR3 is 17 residues long. Unmatched junction bases numbered 3, after V lost 1 base and J lost 3 bases. CDR1 is KGHDR and CDR2 is SFDVKD in the germline V gene. The CDR3 sequence is CATSDFSTSGRTDTQYF. The DNA for the CDR3 is TGTGCCACCAGTGATTTTTCGACTAGCGGGAGGACAGATACGCAGTATTTT.

The sample holds many counts of this clonotype. The chain links TRBV12-3 or TRBV12-4 to TRBJ2-2; D perhaps matches TRBD2 (6 bases). The CDR3 contains 15 residues. Trimming took 11 bases from V and 3 from J, leaving 19 bases between them. Here the CDR3 reads CACAVAGTYTGELFF. The CDR3 bases are TGTGCCTGTGCCGTGGCAGGGACTTACACCGGGGAGCTGTTTTTT.

This clonotype was counted at least ten times. The J gene is TRBJ2-5, the V gene TRBV27; 13 bases match TRBD2. V was pared by 5 bases and J by 1 base, with 4 bases of the junction left unmatched. This CDR3 comprises 16 residues. Germline values: CDR1 MNHEY, CDR2 SMNVEV (reference sequence). Here the CDR3 reads CASSAGTSGAQETQYF. The CDR3 coding sequence is TGTGCCAGCAGTGCCGGGACTAGCGGGGCCCAAGAGACCCAGTACTTC.

This clonotype was found many times. The chain recombines TRBV4-1 with TRBJ2-5, with D perhaps matching TRBD2 (5 bases). The CDR3 spans 14 residues. Germline V gene sequence: CDR1 MGHRA, CDR2 YSYEKL. V was pared by 2 bases and J by 4 bases, with 11 bases between. In nucleotides, the CDR3 is TGCGCCAGCAGCCAACTGGTCGGGGTAGAGACCCAGTACTTC. This encodes CASSQLVGVETQYF.

This clonotype came up many times. The chain recombines TRBV21-1 with TRBJ2-7; the DNA was not compared with TRBD1, the D call given in the table. TRBV21-1 is recorded as a pseudogene. The CDR3 contains 15 residues. This CDR3 is CASSTGTDKTYEQYF. The CDR3 DNA is TGTGCCAGCAGTACCGGGACAGATAAAACCTACGAGCAGTACTTC.

Many counts were recorded for this clonotype. The chain uses TRBV6-1 and TRBJ2-3, with 8 bases lining up with TRBD2. CDR3 length: 15 residues. The V gene end was trimmed by 6 bases and the J gene end by 6 bases; junction bases not matched to a gene: 11. Germline CDR1 MNHNS, CDR2 SASEGT. The CDR3 protein is CASSQAGVDWDTQYF. For the CDR3, the DNA is TGTGCCAGCAGCCAAGCGGGGGTAGACTGGGATACGCAGTATTTT.

At least ten counts were recorded for this clonotype. The V gene is TRBV6-6, the J gene TRBJ1-1; D gene uncertain. Trimming removed 4 bases at V and 1 base at J, with 4 bases between. The CDR3 is 12 amino acids. CDR1 is MNHNY and CDR2 is SVGAGI in the germline V gene (reference sequence). CDR3 DNA sequence: TGTGCCAGCAGTTCAGCGAACACTGAAGCTTTCTTT. Residues: CASSSANTEAFF.

This clonotype showed up many times. The V call is TRBV5-5, the J call TRBJ2-3; no clear D gene. V lost 3 bases, J lost 0 bases, and 11 bases lay in between. The CDR3 has 15 amino acids. The germline CDR1 and CDR2 sequences are SGHKS and YYEKEE (reference sequence). The CDR3 spells CASSSLDTSTDTQYF. DNA of the CDR3: TGTGCCAGCAGCTCCTTAGATACTAGCACAGATACGCAGTATTTT.

This clonotype was counted many times. V gene TRBV10-3 combines with J gene TRBJ2-7, with 10 bases identical to TRBD2. CDR1 and CDR2 (germline): ENHRY, SYGVKD. V lost 3 bases to trimming and J lost 5 bases; unmatched junction nucleotides: 7. The CDR3 runs to 15 residues. The CDR3 DNA follows: TGTGCCATCAGTGATAGGCTAGCGGGAGTAGACGAGCAGTACGTC. This sequence encodes CAISDRLAGVDEQYV.

The sample holds many counts of this clonotype. CDR3 coding DNA: TGCGCCAGCAGCGGCGGGACATTAGAAGGCTCCTACAATGAGCAGTTCTTC. Protein product: CASSGGTLEGSYNEQFF. The chain is built from TRBV5-1 and TRBJ2-1; D might be TRBD1 or TRBD2, each matching 6 bases. V shed 4 bases and J shed 0 bases, with 17 bases lying between them. Germline V gene data show CDR1 as SGHRS and CDR2 as YFSETQ. This CDR3 comprises 17 residues.

Regarding this clonotype: A much larger clone differs from this one at a single base, so this may be a read error. This chain uses TRBV6-1 with TRBJ2-1, with D hard to call. V lost 8 bases and J 13 bases, leaving 12 bases between the germline ends. CDR3 length: 10 residues. CDR1 and CDR2 from the germline V gene are MNHNS and SASEGT. This chain's CDR3 is CASQLGDQFF. In DNA, the CDR3 is TGTGCCAGCCAACTTGGAGATCAGTTCTTC.

This clonotype was seen at least ten times. The rearrangement joins TRBV7-8 to TRBJ1-3; D remains unclear. The V end was cut by 4 bases, the J end by 1 base, with 11 bases between. This CDR3 comprises 15 residues. Germline-derived CDR1 and CDR2 are SGHVS and FQNEAQ. The CDR3 protein is CASSSRRFSGNTIYF. As DNA, the CDR3 is TGTGCCAGCAGCTCACGTAGGTTTTCTGGAAACACCATATATTTT.

This clonotype was detected many times. This rearrangement joins TRBV27 to TRBJ2-3; 9 bases agree with TRBD1. This CDR3 contains 15 residues. Germline values: CDR1 MNHEY, CDR2 SMNVEV (reference sequence). V trimming: 5 bases; J trimming: 3 bases; junction bases outside the gene matches: 6. As DNA, the CDR3 is TGTGCCAGCAGTCCTGGGGACAGGGAAACAGATACGCAGTATTTT. Protein product: CASSPGDRETDTQYF.

This clonotype was seen ten or more times. The rearrangement joins TRBV7-2 to TRBJ2-7; D is possibly TRBD2 (5 bases). CDR3 length: 13 amino acids. Germline CDR1 and CDR2: SGHTA and FQGNSA. The V and J ends lost 3 bases and 0 bases respectively, with 6 bases between them. The CDR3 is CASSFGGSYEQYV. Written as DNA, the CDR3 is TGTGCCAGCAGCTTCGGAGGCTCCTACGAGCAGTACGTC.

This clonotype was found a few times. The J gene is TRBJ2-2, the V gene TRBV21-1. TRBV21-1 is annotated as a pseudogene. The CDR3 spans 21 residues. The CDR3 protein is CASSNPAPHDVTPDVAGELFF. The CDR3 bases are TGTGCCAGCAGCAATCCAGCTCCACATGACGTTACTCCGGATGTTGCCGGGGAGCTGTTTTTT.

This clonotype was found many times. This chain joins TRBV5-1 and TRBJ1-1, with D possibly TRBD1 on 5 matching bases. In germline, CDR1 is SGHRS, CDR2 YFSETQ. This CDR3 is built from 16 residues. V dropped 0 bases and J dropped 4 bases, with 16 bases sitting between them. This CDR3 reads CASSLDGGVGSTEAFF. The CDR3 nucleotides read TGCGCCAGCAGCTTGGACGGGGGGGTGGGTAGCACTGAAGCTTTCTTT.

This clonotype came up many times. The V call is TRBV7-2, the J call TRBJ1-2; no clear D gene. Germline V gene lookup returns CDR1 SGHTA and CDR2 FQGNSA. V was trimmed by 5 bases and J by 4 bases, leaving 14 bases between them. The CDR3 totals 14 residues. The CDR3 protein is CASSVPGNIYGYTF. As DNA, the CDR3 is TGTGCCAGCAGCGTACCGGGAAATATCTATGGCTACACCTTC.